This T cell receptor beta chain was retrieved from a study of CD8 T cells in ankylosing spondylitis. The CDR3 spans 12 residues. Trimming took off 5 bases at V and 2 bases at J, with 8 bases between the two ends. CDR1 and CDR2 (germline): SQVTM, ANQGSEA. This clonotype was seen at least ten times. What it binds is not known. Quantitative 5'-RACE with molecular barcodes was used to make the TCR beta libraries. TCRdb reprocessed the 5' RACE reads via MiXCR and lists one record per CDR3 protein. The sample consists of hundreds of thousands of distinct CDR3 sequences, around 7.8% of them appearing once. Whole-study results and caveats: Researchers report that disease-linked clones proved CD8+ and relatively rare in peripheral blood. Blood of patients with ankylosing spondylitis appeared to be characterized by a TCR beta motif of several highly homologous variants.

Sequencing input: blood, either unsorted or a sorted T cell fraction (not recorded which). V and J are TRBV29-1 and TRBJ2-3; D call uncertain. This receptor was obtained from a male donor with ankylosing spondylitis or in good health (not recorded which). The CDR3 loop reads CSVFPITDTQYF. CDR3 nucleotide sequence: TGCAGCGTTTTCCCCATCACAGATACGCAGTATTTT.